This T cell receptor beta chain was identified during a study of human T cells and chemical hapten exposure. TCRdb processed the RACE reads anew with MiXCR; each CDR3 protein has one entry. The data hold 55,000 to 75,000 distinct CDR3 sequences, with about 6.7% observed a single time. Trimming removed 7 bases from V and 7 bases from J, with 14 bases in between. CDR1 is SQVTM and CDR2 is ANQGSEA in the germline V gene. The CDR3 is 11 residues long. Time point denoted: pre-sensitization, week 0. Treatment here: therapeutic diphenylcyclopropenone sensitization with weekly scalp DPC. The donor pool consisted of alopecia patients aged 18 to 70 years, considered suitable for DPC. This clonotype was detected ten times or more.

The chain couples TRBV29-1 to TRBJ2-7; D may be TRBD2 (6 bases). The receptor comes from a woman in her twenties or thirties with alopecia areata. Some clones in this sample may be carry-over from other donors' samples. This material consisted of whole blood, taken in connection with sensitization to the hapten diphenylcyclopropenone (DPC). The CDR3 here is CSAERGTEQYF. DNA for the CDR3: TGCAGCGCCGAGCGTGGGACTGAGCAGTACTTC.